This TCR beta chain was observed in a study of blood T cell repertoires in COVID-19. Study background: Whether acute or convalescent, the COVID-19 samples came from the United States, Italy and Spain. PBMCs, B-cell-depleted T cells, or T cells provided the cDNA or gDNA that made up the material.

Per the study methods: From reference gene primer amplification, estimates of nucleated cell counts were derived. The repertoire was sequenced with immunoSEQ multiplex PCR; TCRdb's copy has only in-frame clones and lacks some. D and trimming were read from the DNA, whereas the V and J calls and clone size are those reported in that table. Seen here are some 120,000 clones, approximately 80% observed once, and the top ten hold approximately 1.8%. Germline V gene sequence: CDR1 LNHNV, CDR2 YYDKDF (reference sequence). The CDR3 length is 14 residues. V was clipped by 1 base and J by 6 bases, with 13 bases between them.

The gene calls are TRBV15 and TRBJ2-7; tentative D call: TRBD1 (5 bases). The receptor's source is a man between 65 and 85 years old with acute or convalescent COVID-19. Sample: peripheral blood. The CDR3 DNA reads as TGTGCCACCAGCAGAGCCCCTGGGGCCGGCGAGCAGTACTTC. Protein: CATSRAPGAGEQYF.